This TCR beta chain was sequenced in a study of T cell repertoires in cytomegalovirus infection. Study context: Use of recently identified HLA-C-restricted and well-studied HLA-B-restricted CMV epitopes was part of the study. Based on public TCR beta signatures, there were indications of CMV infection and of a matching HLA type.

TCRdb itself ran the reads through MiXCR, one entry per CDR3 protein. Of 100,000 to 120,000 distinct CDR3 sequences in the sample, over 25% are singletons; the top ten hold 41%. Overall study results and limits: HLA-C-restricted CMV-specific TCR beta clonotypes prevailed in the ex vivo response.

The CDR3 has 17 residues. CDR1 and CDR2 (germline): KGHSH, LQKENI. The V gene lost 6 bases and the J gene lost 5 bases, with 23 bases spanning the gap. As to this clonotype: The antigen is not known.

The receptor comes from a human donor in good health (CMV status not recorded). Some clones in this sample may be carry-over from other donors' samples. V usage is TRBV18 and J usage is TRBJ1-5; possible D gene TRBD1, 5 bases. The material was CD8+ T cells from cultured PBMCs, obtained from culture after CMV antigen stimulation. The CDR3 region has the DNA TGTGCCAGCTCGCAGCGGGGCGCCGGGACCTATTATCAGCCCCAGCATTTT. Residues: CASSQRGAGTYYQPQHF.